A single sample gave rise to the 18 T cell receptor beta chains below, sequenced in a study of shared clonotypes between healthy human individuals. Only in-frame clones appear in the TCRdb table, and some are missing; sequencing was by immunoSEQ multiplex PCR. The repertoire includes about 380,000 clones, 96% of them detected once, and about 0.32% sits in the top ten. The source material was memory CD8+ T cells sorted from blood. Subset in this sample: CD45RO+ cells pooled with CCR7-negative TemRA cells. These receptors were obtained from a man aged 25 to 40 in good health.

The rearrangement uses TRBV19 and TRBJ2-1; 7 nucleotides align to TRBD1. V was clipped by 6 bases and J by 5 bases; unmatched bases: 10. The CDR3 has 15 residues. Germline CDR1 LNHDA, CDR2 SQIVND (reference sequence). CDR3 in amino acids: CASSLQGVVNNEQFF. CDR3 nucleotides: TGTGCCAGTAGCCTCCAGGGGGTGGTTAACAATGAGCAGTTCTTC. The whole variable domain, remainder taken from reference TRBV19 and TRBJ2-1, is DGGITQSPKYLFRKEGQNVTLSCEQNLNHDAMYWYRQDPGQGLRLIYYSQIVNDFQKGDIAEGYSVSREKKESFPLTVTSAQKNPTAFYLCASSLQGVVNNEQFFGPGTRLTVL.

Here the CDR3 DNA reads TGTGCCAGCAGCTTAGGGTCCCTGGCAGGGGCAACAGAGACCCAGTACTTC. Translation: CASSLGSLAGATETQYF. The rearrangement links TRBV11-3 to TRBJ2-5; a weak D match, TRBD1 (6 bases). Deletions cut 1 base from V and 4 bases from J, with 19 bases between. The length of the CDR3 is 17 residues. Germline CDR1 and CDR2: SGHNT and YENEEA.

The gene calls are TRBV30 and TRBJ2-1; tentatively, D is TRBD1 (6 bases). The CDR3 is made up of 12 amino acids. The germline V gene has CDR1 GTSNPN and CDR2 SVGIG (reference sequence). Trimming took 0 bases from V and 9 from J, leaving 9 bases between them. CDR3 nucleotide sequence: TGTGCCTGGAGTGTTGGGGGCCGTGAGCAGTTCTTC. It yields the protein CAWSVGGREQFF.

CDR3 in amino acids: CASSLPGLAGGEQFF. The CDR3 nucleotides are TGTGCCAGCAGTTTACCGGGACTAGCGGGAGGTGAGCAGTTCTTC. The chain uses TRBV28 and TRBJ2-1, with TRBD2 matching over 15 bases. Germline trimming cut 2 bases from V and 9 bases from J; bases unmatched to any gene: 2. The germline V gene has CDR1 MDHEN and CDR2 SYDVKM. This CDR3 is built from 15 residues.

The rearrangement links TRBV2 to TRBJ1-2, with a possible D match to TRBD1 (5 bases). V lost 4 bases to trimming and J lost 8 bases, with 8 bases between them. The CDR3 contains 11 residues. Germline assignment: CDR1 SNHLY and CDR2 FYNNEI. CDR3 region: CASSGRTGYTF. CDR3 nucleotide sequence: TGTGCCAGCAGTGGGCGGACAGGCTACACCTTC.

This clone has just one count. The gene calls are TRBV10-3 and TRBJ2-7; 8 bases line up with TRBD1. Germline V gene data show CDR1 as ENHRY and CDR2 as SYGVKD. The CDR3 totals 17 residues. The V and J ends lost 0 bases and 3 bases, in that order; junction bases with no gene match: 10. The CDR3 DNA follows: TGTGCCATCAGTGAGTCGTGGTTTCAGGGGGCTAACTACGAGCAGTACTTC. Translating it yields CAISESWFQGANYEQYF.

The CDR3 DNA is TGCAGTGGGTCGCGGGAGACCCAGTACTTC. Its protein is CSGSRETQYF. This chain uses TRBV20-1 with TRBJ2-5; D gene ambiguous. CDR1 is DFQATT, CDR2 SNEGSKA, per germline (reference sequence). V shed 7 bases and J shed 5 bases, with 8 bases lying between them. This CDR3 comprises 10 residues.

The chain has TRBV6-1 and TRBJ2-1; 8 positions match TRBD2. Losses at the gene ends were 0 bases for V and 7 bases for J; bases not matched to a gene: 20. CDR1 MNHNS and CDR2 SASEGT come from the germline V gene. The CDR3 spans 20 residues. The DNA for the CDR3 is TGTGCCAGCAGTGAAGCGAAGGGGAGTAAGGGCGGGAGGAAATTGAATGAGCAGTTCTTC. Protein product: CASSEAKGSKGGRKLNEQFF.

CDR3 nucleotide sequence: TGTGCCAGCTCATCCTCCGGGACGAAGAGCTCCTACGAGCAGTACTTC. This gives the protein CASSSSGTKSSYEQYF. The rearrangement links TRBV18 to TRBJ2-7; the D call may be TRBD1 or TRBD2 (5 bases each). Germline V CDR1 and CDR2: KGHSH, LQKENI. The CDR3 spans 16 residues. V gave up 5 bases and J gave up 0 bases, with 17 bases separating them.

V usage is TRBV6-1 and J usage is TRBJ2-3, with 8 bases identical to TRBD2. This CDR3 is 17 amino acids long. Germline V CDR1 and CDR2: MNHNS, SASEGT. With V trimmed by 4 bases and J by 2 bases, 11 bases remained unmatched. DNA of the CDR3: TGTGCCAGCAGTGCGGTCCTGGCGGGAGGTACCACAGATACGCAGTATTTT. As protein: CASSAVLAGGTTDTQYF.

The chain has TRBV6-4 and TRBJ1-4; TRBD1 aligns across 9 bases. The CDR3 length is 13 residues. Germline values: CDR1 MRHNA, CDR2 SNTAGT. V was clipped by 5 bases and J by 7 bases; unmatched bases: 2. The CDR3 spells CASSPTGGEKLFF. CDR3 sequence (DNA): TGTGCCAGCAGTCCGACAGGGGGTGAAAAACTGTTTTTT.

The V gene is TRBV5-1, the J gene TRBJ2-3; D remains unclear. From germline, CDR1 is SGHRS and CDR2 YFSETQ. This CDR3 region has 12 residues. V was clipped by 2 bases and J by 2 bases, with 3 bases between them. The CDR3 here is CASSLYTDTQYF. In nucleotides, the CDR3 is TGCGCCAGCAGCTTATACACAGATACGCAGTATTTT. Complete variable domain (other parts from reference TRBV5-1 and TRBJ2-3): KAGVTQTPRYLIKTRGQQVTLSCSPISGHRSVSWYQQTPGQGLQFLFEYFSETQRNKGNFPGRFSGRQFSNSRSEMNVSTLELGDSALYLCASSLYTDTQYFGPGTRLTVL.

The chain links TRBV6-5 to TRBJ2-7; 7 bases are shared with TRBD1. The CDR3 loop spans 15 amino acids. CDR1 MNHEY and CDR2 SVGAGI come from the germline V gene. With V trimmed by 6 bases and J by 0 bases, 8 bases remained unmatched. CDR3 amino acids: CASSSVPGGSYEQYF. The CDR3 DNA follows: TGTGCCAGCAGCTCTGTTCCAGGGGGCTCCTACGAGCAGTACTTC.

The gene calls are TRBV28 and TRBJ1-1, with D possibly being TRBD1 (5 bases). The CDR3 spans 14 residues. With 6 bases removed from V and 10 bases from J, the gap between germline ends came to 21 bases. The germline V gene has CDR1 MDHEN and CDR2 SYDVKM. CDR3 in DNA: TGTGCCAGCAGGCCTCAGGGTTTCGGGGATGGAGCTTTCTTT. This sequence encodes CASRPQGFGDGAFF. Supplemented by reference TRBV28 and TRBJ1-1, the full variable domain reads DVKVTQSSRYLVKRTGEKVFLECVQDMDHENMFWYRQDPGLGLRLIYFSYDVKMKEKGDIPEGYSVSREKKERFSLILESASTNQTSMYLCASRPQGFGDGAFFGQGTRLTVV.

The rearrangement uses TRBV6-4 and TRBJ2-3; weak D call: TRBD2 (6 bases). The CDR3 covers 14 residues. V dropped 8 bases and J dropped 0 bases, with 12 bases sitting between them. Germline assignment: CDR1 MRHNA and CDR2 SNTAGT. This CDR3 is CASGSGPSTDTQYF. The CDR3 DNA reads TGTGCCAGCGGTAGCGGTCCTAGCACAGATACGCAGTATTTT.

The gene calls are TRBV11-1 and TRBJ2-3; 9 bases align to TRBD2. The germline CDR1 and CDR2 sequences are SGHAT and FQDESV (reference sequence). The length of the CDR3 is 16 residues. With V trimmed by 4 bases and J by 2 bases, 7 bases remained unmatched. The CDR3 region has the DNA TGTGCCAGCAGCTCTTCCCTAGCGGGATACACAGATACGCAGTATTTT. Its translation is CASSSSLAGYTDTQYF.

Written as DNA, the CDR3 is TGCGCCAGCAGCCCCTCAAAAGGACAGGGTTGGAACAATGAGCAGTTCTTC. Amino acids: CASSPSKGQGWNNEQFF. The gene calls are TRBV4-1 and TRBJ2-1; 8 bases agree with TRBD1. This CDR3 comprises 17 residues. Trimming removed 4 bases from V and 5 bases from J; junction bases left unmatched: 13. Per the germline V gene, CDR1 is MGHRA and CDR2 is YSYEKL.

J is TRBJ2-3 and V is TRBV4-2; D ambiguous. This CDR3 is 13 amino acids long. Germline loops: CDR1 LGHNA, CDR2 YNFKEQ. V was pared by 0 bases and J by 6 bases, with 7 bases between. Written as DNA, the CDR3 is TGTGCCAGCAGCCAAGAGGAGTGGGATACGCAGTATTTT. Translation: CASSQEEWDTQYF.